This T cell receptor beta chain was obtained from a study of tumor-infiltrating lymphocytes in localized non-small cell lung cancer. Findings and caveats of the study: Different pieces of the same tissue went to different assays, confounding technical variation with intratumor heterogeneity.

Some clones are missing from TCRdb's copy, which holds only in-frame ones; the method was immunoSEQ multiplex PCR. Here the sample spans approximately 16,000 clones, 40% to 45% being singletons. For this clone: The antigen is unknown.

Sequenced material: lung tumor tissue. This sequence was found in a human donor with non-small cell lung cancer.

CDR3 DNA sequence: TGTGCCAGTCACCGGGTCAACTATGGCTACACCTTC. Its protein is CASHRVNYGYTF. The V gene is TRBV19, the J gene TRBJ1-2; D is undetermined. V lost 8 bases, J lost 2 bases, and 9 bases lay in between. Germline CDR1 LNHDA, CDR2 SQIVND (reference sequence). The CDR3 loop spans 12 amino acids.